One sample yielded the 17 T cell receptor beta chains listed below, sequenced in a study of molecular identifiers for immune sequencing clone quantification. MiXCR, run by TCRdb on the PCR reads, gives a single entry per CDR3 protein. The sample records about 40,000 distinct CDR3 sequences, approximately 17% being singletons. Material for sequencing was naive CD8+ T cells from blood, with Jurkat cell RNA spiked in. As for subset: FACS-sorted CD8+CD4-CCR7+CD45RA+ naive T cells. These receptors were collected from a human donor in good health. Some libraries in this study had Jurkat cell RNA spiked in.

Many counts were recorded for this clonotype. The chain recombines TRBV9 with TRBJ2-2; no clear D. This CDR3 has 14 residues. CDR1 is SGDLS and CDR2 is YYNGEE in the germline V gene. Trimming cost V 4 bases and J 1 base, with 8 bases left between them. The CDR3 DNA reads as TGTGCCAGCAGCCCCCCGCGGAACACCGGGGAGCTGTTTTTT. Translating it yields CASSPPRNTGELFF.

This clonotype was picked up many times. The rearrangement uses TRBV7-8 and TRBJ2-7; 7 nucleotides match TRBD1. CDR1 SGHVS and CDR2 FQNEAQ come from the germline V gene. Trimming took 3 bases from V and 3 from J; bases not matched to a gene: 2. This CDR3 has 13 amino acids. The CDR3 DNA sequence: TGTGCCAGCAGCTTTGGACAGGTCTACGAGCAGTACTTC. Translation gives CASSFGQVYEQYF.

The V call is TRBV5-1, the J call TRBJ2-1; D remains ambiguous. The last part of the DNA fits TRBJ2-7 better; the J call may be wrong. The CDR3 is 13 amino acids. The V gene's germline CDR1 is SGHRS and CDR2 YFSETQ. This CDR3 reads CASSLGIRNEQYF. CDR3 DNA sequence: TGCGCCAGCAGCTTGGGAATCAGGAATGAGCAGTACTTC.

This clonotype was seen more than once but under ten times. The DNA of the CDR3 is TGTGCCAGCAGCGTCAGGGTGGCTGGGGCCAACGTCCTGACTTTC. It specifies CASSVRVAGANVLTF. The chain uses TRBV13 and TRBJ2-6, with D possibly matching TRBD1 (5 bases). Trimming left V 5 bases short and J 2 bases short, with 10 bases between. CDR3 length: 15 amino acids. CDR1 and CDR2 (germline): PRHDT, FYEKMQ (reference sequence).

This clonotype was observed a few times. J is TRBJ2-1 and V is TRBV24-1; TRBD1 aligns across 7 bases. The CDR3 loop spans 13 amino acids. The V gene's germline CDR1 is KGHDR and CDR2 SFDVKD. The V gene end was trimmed by 4 bases and the J gene end by 6 bases; junction bases not matched to a gene: 2. DNA for the CDR3: TGTGCCACCAGTGAGGACAGGCTCAATGAGCAGTTCTTC. Amino acids: CATSEDRLNEQFF.

This clonotype was seen repeatedly, ten times or more. V and J are TRBV7-6 and TRBJ2-1; 12 bases are shared with TRBD2. CDR1 and CDR2 from the germline V gene are SGHVS and FNYEAQ. The CDR3 totals 19 residues. With 3 bases clipped from V and 0 bases from J, the junction kept 9 bases outside the gene matches. The CDR3 reads CASSLFLAGGPSSYNEQFF. CDR3 in DNA: TGTGCCAGCAGCTTGTTTCTAGCGGGAGGGCCGAGCTCCTACAATGAGCAGTTCTTC.

The rearrangement uses TRBV28 and TRBJ2-6; D is possibly TRBD1 (5 bases). The V gene's germline CDR1 is MDHEN and CDR2 SYDVKM. Trimming pared 2 bases from V and 11 bases from J, leaving 13 bases between. The CDR3 is 14 amino acids. The CDR3 DNA sequence: TGTGCCAGCAGTTTAATATCAGGGCCGGACGTCCTGACTTTC. Its translation: CASSLISGPDVLTF.

Regarding this clonotype: Possible read error: a much larger clone is one base away. The chain is built from TRBV12-3 or TRBV12-4 and TRBJ2-7, with TRBD1 identical over 9 bases. V trimming: 5 bases; J trimming: 3 bases; junction bases outside the gene matches: 11. This CDR3 is 16 amino acids long. The CDR3 sequence is CASSPQPGQGNYEQYF. The CDR3 DNA reads TGTGCCAGCAGTCCACAACCCGGACAGGGGAACTACGAGCAGTACTTC.

This rearrangement joins TRBV4-1 to TRBJ2-7; maybe TRBD1 (5 bases). The CDR3 consists of 15 residues. Germline V CDR1 and CDR2: MGHRA, YSYEKL. Deletions cut 3 bases from V and 2 bases from J, with 14 bases between. The CDR3, as DNA: TGCGCCAGCAGCCAGTCTTCAGGGCGCCCCTACGAGCAGTACTTC. Its protein is CASSQSSGRPYEQYF.

The chain carries TRBV7-9 and TRBJ2-7; TRBD1 matches at 8 bases. Germline CDR1 and CDR2: SEHNR and FQNEAQ (reference sequence). The CDR3 spans 15 residues. V was pared by 2 bases and J by 6 bases, with 9 bases of the junction left unmatched. The CDR3 is CASSLRPGQGREQYF. The CDR3 bases are TGTGCCAGCAGCTTACGTCCAGGACAGGGACGCGAGCAGTACTTC.

About this clonotype: One base away lies a much larger clone, so this may be a sequencing read error. The chain has TRBV7-2 and TRBJ2-1, with TRBD2 as a possible D gene (6 bases). The CDR3 sequence is 17 residues long. Per germline, CDR1 SGHTA and CDR2 FQGNSA. V lost 4 bases to trimming and J lost 5 bases, with 21 bases between them. In DNA, the CDR3 is TGTGCCAGCAGCTCCGGGCCCCCCGGGACTCCGCACAATGAGCAGTTCTTC. It encodes CASSSGPPGTPHNEQFF.

The count of this clonotype is one. The gene calls are TRBV20-1 and TRBJ2-7; 8 bases line up with TRBD2. There are 15 residues in the CDR3. The V gene end was trimmed by 3 bases and the J gene end by 4 bases; junction bases not matched to a gene: 11. CDR1 and CDR2 (germline): DFQATT, SNEGSKA (reference sequence). The CDR3 is CSARSVSERGYEQYF. The CDR3 DNA follows: TGCAGTGCTAGGTCGGTGAGCGAGCGGGGGTACGAGCAGTACTTC.

This clonotype was recorded a few times. The rearrangement links TRBV28 to TRBJ2-3, with no clear D. Germline V CDR1 and CDR2: MDHEN, SYDVKM. This CDR3 spans 14 amino acids. Trimming removed 3 bases at V and 4 bases at J, with 11 bases between. The CDR3 region is CASSFALGSDTQYF. Here the CDR3 DNA reads TGTGCCAGCAGTTTCGCTTTAGGGTCAGATACGCAGTATTTT.

This chain uses TRBV14 with TRBJ2-7; TRBD1 is a possible D gene (6 bases). V lost 0 bases and J 5 bases, leaving 11 bases between the germline ends. The CDR3 loop spans 14 amino acids. Germline lookup yields CDR1 SGHDN and CDR2 FVKESK. CDR3 nucleotide sequence: TGTGCCAGCAGCCAAGAAAGGACAGAGCACGAGCAGTACTTC. This gives the protein CASSQERTEHEQYF. Variable domain in full (rest from reference TRBV14 and TRBJ2-7): EAGVTQFPSHSVIEKGQTVTLRCDPISGHDNLYWYRRVMGKEIKFLLHFVKESKQDESGMPNNRFLAERTGGTYSTLKVQPAELEDSGVYFCASSQERTEHEQYFGPGTRLTVT.

The genes are TRBV4-3 and TRBJ2-1; D remains ambiguous. The CDR3 is made up of 14 amino acids. V gave up 3 bases and J gave up 6 bases, with 12 bases separating them. Germline lookup yields CDR1 LGHNA and CDR2 YSLEER. CDR3 sequence (DNA): TGCGCCAGCAGCCAGGAACTGATGGGCAATGAGCAGTTCTTC. It specifies CASSQELMGNEQFF.

At least ten counts were recorded for this clonotype. Written as DNA, the CDR3 is TGTGCCAGCAGTTTAGCGGGGGTCGAGCAGTACTTC. Protein: CASSLAGVEQYF. The genes are TRBV12-3 or TRBV12-4 and TRBJ2-7; D may be TRBD1 or TRBD2 (5 bases each). Trimming left V 0 bases short and J 6 bases short, with 6 bases between. This CDR3 region has 12 residues.

This clonotype was counted at least ten times. The chain has TRBV5-1 and TRBJ2-5; 14 bases are a match to TRBD2. V shed 2 bases and J 6 bases; nucleotides not matched to a gene: 3. This CDR3 has 15 amino acids. Germline CDR1 reads SGHRS; CDR2 reads YFSETQ. The CDR3 coding sequence is TGCGCCAGCAGCTTCGGGACTAGCGGGAGTAAGACCCAGTACTTC. This codes for CASSFGTSGSKTQYF.